This TCR beta chain was documented in a study of blood T cell repertoires in COVID-19. Study context: There were acute and convalescent COVID-19 samples, and they came from the United States, Italy and Spain.

This clone was recorded once. The CDR3 consists of 11 residues. The V end lost 6 bases, the J end lost 4 bases, and 4 bases lay between the germline ends. Germline V gene lookup returns CDR1 MNHNY and CDR2 SVGAGI (reference sequence). The method was immunoSEQ multiplex PCR; TCRdb's version includes in-frame clones alone and lacks a portion of them. The table includes around 140,000 clones, over 70% detected once. The material sequenced was peripheral blood. The TCR comes from a woman in her fifties or sixties with acute or convalescent COVID-19. The chain links TRBV6-6 to TRBJ2-1, with D unclear. In DNA, the CDR3 is TGTGCCAGCAGGACTTACAATGAGCAGTTCTTC. Translated: CASRTYNEQFF.